These 18 T cell receptor beta chains came from one sample sequenced in a study of cytomegalovirus exposure and HLA in healthy donors. Assay: immunoSEQ multiplex PCR; the TCRdb copy retains only in-frame clones and omits some. Of 55,000 to 75,000 clones in the sample, about 96% were seen once. Sample: PBMCs. These receptors originate from a woman under 30 in good health and CMV-seronegative.

The rearrangement joins TRBV28 to TRBJ1-3, with D unclear. The germline gives CDR1 MDHEN, CDR2 SYDVKM. The CDR3 contains 14 residues. V was trimmed by 8 bases and J by 0 bases, leaving 11 bases between them. CDR3 in amino acids: CASLADISGNTIYF. As DNA, the CDR3 is TGTGCCAGCCTCGCTGACATCTCTGGAAACACCATATATTTT.

The chain links TRBV5-1 to TRBJ2-5, with TRBD1 identical over 8 bases. There are 16 residues in the CDR3. Unmatched junction bases numbered 9, after V lost 0 bases and J lost 5 bases. CDR1 is SGHRS, CDR2 YFSETQ, per germline. Here the CDR3 reads CASSLVQDRAWETQYF. CDR3 DNA: TGCGCCAGCAGCTTGGTACAGGACAGGGCGTGGGAGACCCAGTACTTC.

The CDR3 is CASSLGQGLHQPQHF. CDR3 nucleotides: TGTGCCAGCAGCTTAGGGCAGGGTTTGCATCAGCCCCAGCATTTT. This rearrangement joins TRBV5-8 to TRBJ1-5, with D perhaps TRBD1 (5 bases). The ends were cut back, 2 bases at V and 5 bases at J, with 14 bases in the middle. In germline, CDR1 is SGHTS, CDR2 YDEGEE. The CDR3 length is 15 residues. Drawing the rest from reference TRBV5-8 and TRBJ1-5, the complete variable domain is EAGVTQSPTHLIKTRGQQATLRCSPISGHTSVYWYQQALGLGLQFLLWYDEGEERNRGNFPPRFSGRQFPNYSSELNVNALELEDSALYLCASSLGQGLHQPQHFGDGTRLSIL.

The gene calls are TRBV5-1 and TRBJ1-2, with a weak D call TRBD1 (5 bases). Germline V CDR1 and CDR2: SGHRS, YFSETQ. This CDR3 is 16 amino acids long. V was clipped by 0 bases and J by 2 bases, with 14 bases between them. CDR3 nucleotides: TGCGCCAGCAGCTTGGGAGCTGGGGCAGAGAACTATGGCTACACCTTC. It yields the protein CASSLGAGAENYGYTF.

The rearrangement uses TRBV6-6 and TRBJ1-4, with D perhaps matching TRBD1 (5 bases). Trimming pared 6 bases from V and 4 bases from J, leaving 12 bases between. CDR1 and CDR2 (germline): MNHNY, SVGAGI (reference sequence). CDR3 length: 14 residues. Here the CDR3 reads CASSPGGRNEKLFF. For the CDR3, the DNA is TGTGCCAGCAGCCCCGGGGGACGTAATGAAAAACTGTTTTTT.

The V call is TRBV25-1, the J call TRBJ2-5; the match to TRBD1 covers 9 bases. CDR1 is MGHDK, CDR2 SYGVNS, per germline. The CDR3 runs to 15 residues. J lost 5 bases, V lost 7 bases, and 11 bases had no gene match. The CDR3 sequence: CASTYRGTGPETQYF. Here the CDR3 DNA reads TGTGCCAGCACCTACAGGGGGACAGGGCCGGAGACCCAGTACTTC.

This clone showed up just once. The rearrangement links TRBV15 to TRBJ2-6, with D possibly being TRBD1 (5 bases). This CDR3 has 17 residues. Trimming cost V 0 bases and J 2 bases, with 11 bases left between them. CDR1 LNHNV and CDR2 YYDKDF come from the germline V gene (reference sequence). The DNA of the CDR3 is TGTGCCACCAGCAGAGATGGGGCAGTCCCTGGGGCCAACGTCCTGACTTTC. This sequence encodes CATSRDGAVPGANVLTF.

The rearrangement uses TRBV2 and TRBJ1-5; 7 bases are shared with TRBD1. Germline V lookup: CDR1 SNHLY, CDR2 FYNNEI. The V gene end was trimmed by 8 bases and the J gene end by 4 bases; junction bases not matched to a gene: 11. The CDR3 has 15 residues. The CDR3: CASSPGQISNQPQHF. CDR3 DNA sequence: TGTGCCAGCTCCCCGGGACAGATCTCGAATCAGCCCCAGCATTTT.

The chain is built from TRBV7-2 and TRBJ2-7, with 8 bases matching TRBD2. Trimming cost V 5 bases and J 6 bases; bases outside gene matches: 12. The CDR3 extends over 15 amino acids. CDR1 is SGHTA, CDR2 FQGNSA, per germline. The CDR3: CASSHQPGLGGEQYF. The CDR3 coding sequence is TGTGCCAGCAGCCACCAACCGGGACTAGGGGGCGAGCAGTACTTC.

The gene calls are TRBV30 and TRBJ2-7; a possible D gene is TRBD1 (6 bases). V was cut by 0 bases and J by 6 bases, with 18 bases left in between. From germline, CDR1 is GTSNPN and CDR2 SVGIG (reference sequence). The CDR3 runs 15 residues. CDR3 amino acids: CAWSVQGLLFGEQYF. The CDR3 DNA follows: TGTGCCTGGAGTGTACAGGGCCTTCTTTTTGGCGAGCAGTACTTC.

The rearrangement links TRBV2 to TRBJ2-1; 7 nucleotides align to TRBD2. J lost 5 bases, V lost 1 base, and 8 bases had no gene match. Germline loops: CDR1 SNHLY, CDR2 FYNNEI. The CDR3 sequence is 16 residues long. This CDR3 reads CASSEEGRDYNNEQFF. The CDR3 DNA follows: TGTGCCAGCAGTGAAGAGGGCCGGGACTACAACAATGAGCAGTTCTTC.

The chain joins TRBV28 to TRBJ2-1, with TRBD1 matching 7 bases. Germline lookup yields CDR1 MDHEN and CDR2 SYDVKM. V shed 5 bases and J 2 bases; nucleotides not matched to a gene: 12. CDR3 size: 17 residues. Here the CDR3 reads CASSPGQARITYNEQFF. CDR3 nucleotide sequence: TGTGCCAGCAGTCCCGGACAGGCTAGGATTACCTACAATGAGCAGTTCTTC.

The chain is built from TRBV30 and TRBJ2-7, with no clear D. In germline, CDR1 is GTSNPN, CDR2 SVGIG (reference sequence). Trimming shortened V by 1 base and J by 1 base, and 5 bases separated the two germline ends. The CDR3 is 12 residues long. CDR3 protein: CAWSAESYEQYF. As DNA, the CDR3 is TGTGCCTGGAGTGCCGAGTCCTACGAGCAGTACTTC.

V gene TRBV6-1 combines with J gene TRBJ2-7, with 9 bases that match TRBD2. The junction had 6 bases not matched to a gene; V was cut back by 7 bases and J by 2 bases. Germline CDR1 and CDR2: MNHNS and SASEGT. The CDR3 sequence is 14 residues long. CDR3 DNA: TGTGCCAGCATCCTAGCGGGAAGGCCCTACGAGCAGTACTTC. It translates to CASILAGRPYEQYF.

The rearrangement joins TRBV15 to TRBJ2-5; a weak D match, TRBD2 (6 bases). With 5 bases removed from V and 2 bases from J, the gap between germline ends came to 12 bases. The length of the CDR3 is 14 residues. Germline V gene lookup returns CDR1 LNHNV and CDR2 YYDKDF (reference sequence). This CDR3 reads CATSPRGRQETQYF. CDR3 in DNA: TGTGCCACCAGCCCCCGGGGGAGGCAAGAGACCCAGTACTTC.

The J gene is TRBJ2-5, the V gene TRBV27, with D hard to call. V was cut by 1 base and J by 2 bases, with 17 bases left in between. Germline CDR1 MNHEY, CDR2 SMNVEV (reference sequence). This CDR3 is 17 amino acids long. CDR3 residues: CASSLFGRSTVQETQYF. The CDR3 DNA sequence: TGTGCCAGCAGTTTATTCGGCCGGAGCACGGTGCAAGAGACCCAGTACTTC.

V usage is TRBV6-5 and J usage is TRBJ2-5; the D gene is possibly TRBD1 (5 bases). The V and J ends lost 5 bases and 5 bases respectively, with 12 bases between them. This CDR3 has 13 amino acids. Per germline, CDR1 MNHEY and CDR2 SVGAGI. For the CDR3, the DNA is TGTGCCAGCAGTCCGACAGTCCGGGAGACCCAGTACTTC. This encodes CASSPTVRETQYF.

This clone was detected once. The V and J genes are TRBV18 and TRBJ2-2, with D uncertain. This CDR3 is built from 14 residues. Trimming shortened V by 2 bases and J by 0 bases, and 4 bases separated the two germline ends. The germline V gene has CDR1 KGHSH and CDR2 LQKENI. The CDR3 nucleotides are TGTGCCAGCTCACCATATCCGAACACCGGGGAGCTGTTTTTT. It is translated as CASSPYPNTGELFF.